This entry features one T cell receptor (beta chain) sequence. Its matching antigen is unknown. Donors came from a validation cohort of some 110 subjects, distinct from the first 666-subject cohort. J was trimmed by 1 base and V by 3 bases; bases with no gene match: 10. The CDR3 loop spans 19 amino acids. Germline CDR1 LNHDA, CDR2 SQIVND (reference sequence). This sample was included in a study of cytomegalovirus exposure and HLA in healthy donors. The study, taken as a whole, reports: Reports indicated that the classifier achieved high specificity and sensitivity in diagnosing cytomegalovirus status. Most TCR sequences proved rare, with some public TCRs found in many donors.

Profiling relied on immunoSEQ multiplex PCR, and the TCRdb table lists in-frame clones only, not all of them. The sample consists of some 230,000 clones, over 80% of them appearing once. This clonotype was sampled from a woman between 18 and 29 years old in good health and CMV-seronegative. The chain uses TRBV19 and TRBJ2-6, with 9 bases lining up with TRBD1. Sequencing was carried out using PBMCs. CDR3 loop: CASSMEGQGFASGANVLTF. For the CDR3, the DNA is TGTGCCAGTAGTATGGAGGGACAGGGTTTTGCATCTGGGGCCAACGTCCTGACTTTC.